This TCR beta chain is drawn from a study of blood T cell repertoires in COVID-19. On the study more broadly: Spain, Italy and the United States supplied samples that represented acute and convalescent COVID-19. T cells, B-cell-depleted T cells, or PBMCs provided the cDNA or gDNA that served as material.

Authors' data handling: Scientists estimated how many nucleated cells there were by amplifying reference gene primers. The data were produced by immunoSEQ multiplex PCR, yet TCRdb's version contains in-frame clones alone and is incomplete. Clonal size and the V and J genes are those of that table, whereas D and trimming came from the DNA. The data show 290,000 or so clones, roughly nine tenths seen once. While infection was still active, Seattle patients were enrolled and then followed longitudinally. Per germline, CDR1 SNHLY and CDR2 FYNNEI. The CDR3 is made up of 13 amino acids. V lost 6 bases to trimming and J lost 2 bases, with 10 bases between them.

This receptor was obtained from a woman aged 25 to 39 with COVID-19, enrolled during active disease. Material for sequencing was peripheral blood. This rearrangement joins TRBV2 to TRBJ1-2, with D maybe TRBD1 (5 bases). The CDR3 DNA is TGTGCCAGCAGCCATGACAGCAACTATGGCTACACCTTC. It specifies CASSHDSNYGYTF.